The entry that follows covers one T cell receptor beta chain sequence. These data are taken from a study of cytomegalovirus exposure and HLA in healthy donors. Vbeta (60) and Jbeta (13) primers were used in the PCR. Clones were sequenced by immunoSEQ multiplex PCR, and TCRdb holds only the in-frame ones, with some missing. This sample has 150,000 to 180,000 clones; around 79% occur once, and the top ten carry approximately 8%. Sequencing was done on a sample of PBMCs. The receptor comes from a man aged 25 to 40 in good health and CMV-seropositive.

This CDR3 reads CATAPSGGAYEQYF. In DNA, the CDR3 is TGTGCCACCGCCCCCAGCGGGGGGGCCTACGAGCAGTACTTC. The chain has TRBV19 and TRBJ2-7; 10 positions match TRBD2. Looked up from germline, CDR1 is LNHDA and CDR2 is SQIVND (reference sequence). Trimming removed 10 bases from V and 2 bases from J; junction bases left unmatched: 8. The CDR3 sequence is 14 residues long.